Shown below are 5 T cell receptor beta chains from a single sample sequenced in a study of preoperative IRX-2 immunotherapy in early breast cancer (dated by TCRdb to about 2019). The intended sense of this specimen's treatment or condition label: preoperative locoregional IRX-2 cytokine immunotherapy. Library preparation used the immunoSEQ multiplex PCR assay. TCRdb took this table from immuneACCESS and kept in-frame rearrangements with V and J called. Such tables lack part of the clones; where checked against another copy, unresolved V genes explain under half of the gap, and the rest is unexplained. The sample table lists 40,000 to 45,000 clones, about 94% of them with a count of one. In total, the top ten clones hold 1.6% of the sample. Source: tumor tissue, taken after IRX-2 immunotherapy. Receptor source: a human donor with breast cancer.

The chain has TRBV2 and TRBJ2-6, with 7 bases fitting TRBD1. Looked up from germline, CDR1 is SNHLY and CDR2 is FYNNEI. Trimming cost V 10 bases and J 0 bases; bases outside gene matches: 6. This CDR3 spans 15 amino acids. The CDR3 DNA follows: TGTGCCATCGACAGGGTCAGCTCTGGGGCCAACGTCCTGACTTTC. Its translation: CAIDRVSSGANVLTF.

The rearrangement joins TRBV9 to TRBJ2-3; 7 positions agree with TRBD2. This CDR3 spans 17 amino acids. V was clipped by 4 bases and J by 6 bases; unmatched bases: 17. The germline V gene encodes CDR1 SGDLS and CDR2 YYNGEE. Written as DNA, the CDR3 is TGTGCCAGCAGCCCCCGCCCTAGCGGAATTTCCCGCGATACGCAGTATTTT. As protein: CASSPRPSGISRDTQYF.

This CDR3 is CASSLGRGVNTGELFF. CDR3 coding DNA: TGTGCCAGCAGCTTAGGTCGAGGGGTCAACACCGGGGAGCTGTTTTTT. This chain joins TRBV11-1 and TRBJ2-2; the D call may be TRBD1 or TRBD2 (5 bases each). From germline, CDR1 is SGHAT and CDR2 FQDESV (reference sequence). The CDR3 is made up of 16 amino acids. V dropped 1 base and J dropped 2 bases, with 11 bases sitting between them. The full variable domain, completed using reference TRBV11-1 and TRBJ2-2, is EAEVAQSPRYKITEKSQAVAFWCDPISGHATLYWYRQILGQGPELLVQFQDESVVDDSQLPKDRFSAERLKGVDSTLKIQPAELGDSAMYLCASSLGRGVNTGELFFGEGSRLTVL.

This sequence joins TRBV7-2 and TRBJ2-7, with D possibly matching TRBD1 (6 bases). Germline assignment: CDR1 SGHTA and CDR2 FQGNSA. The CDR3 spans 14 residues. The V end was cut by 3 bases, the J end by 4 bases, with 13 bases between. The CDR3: CASSLAAQGYEQYF. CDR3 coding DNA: TGTGCCAGCAGCTTGGCCGCGCAGGGGTACGAGCAGTACTTC.

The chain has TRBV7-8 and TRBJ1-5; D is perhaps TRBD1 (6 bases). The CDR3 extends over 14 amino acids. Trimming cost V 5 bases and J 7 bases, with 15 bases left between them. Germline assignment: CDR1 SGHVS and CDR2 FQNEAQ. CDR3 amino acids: CASSPRGQDQPQHF. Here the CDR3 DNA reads TGTGCCAGCAGCCCCCGGGGGCAGGACCAGCCCCAGCATTTT.